Sequencing of this T cell receptor (beta chain) was carried out in a study of CD8 T cells in Susac syndrome. The study sequenced TCR beta in blood CD8+ and CD4+ T cells. The germline V gene has CDR1 MDHEN and CDR2 SYDVKM. CDR3 length: 14 residues. The V end lost 6 bases, the J end lost 6 bases, and 14 bases lay between the germline ends. The RNA, about 0.45 to 1 ug, was put through reverse transcription using random hexamers. Each CDR3 protein is one row after TCRdb ran MiXCR on the immunoSEQ multiplex PCR reads. The data hold 200,000 to 300,000 distinct CDR3 sequences, with roughly 93% observed a single time.

The TCR was taken from a human donor with multiple sclerosis. The chain combines TRBV28 with TRBJ1-4, with a tentative D call TRBD1 (6 bases). Sequencing used CD4+ T cells from PBMCs. CDR3 nucleotide sequence: TGTGCCAGCAGGCCCGAGGGGGACCATGAAAAACTGTTTTTT. Translating it yields CASRPEGDHEKLFF. The full variable domain, its missing parts supplied by reference TRBV28 and TRBJ1-4, is DVKVTQSSRYLVKRTGEKVFLECVQDMDHENMFWYRQDPGLGLRLIYFSYDVKMKEKGDIPEGYSVSREKKERFSLILESASTNQTSMYLCASRPEGDHEKLFFGSGTQLSVL.